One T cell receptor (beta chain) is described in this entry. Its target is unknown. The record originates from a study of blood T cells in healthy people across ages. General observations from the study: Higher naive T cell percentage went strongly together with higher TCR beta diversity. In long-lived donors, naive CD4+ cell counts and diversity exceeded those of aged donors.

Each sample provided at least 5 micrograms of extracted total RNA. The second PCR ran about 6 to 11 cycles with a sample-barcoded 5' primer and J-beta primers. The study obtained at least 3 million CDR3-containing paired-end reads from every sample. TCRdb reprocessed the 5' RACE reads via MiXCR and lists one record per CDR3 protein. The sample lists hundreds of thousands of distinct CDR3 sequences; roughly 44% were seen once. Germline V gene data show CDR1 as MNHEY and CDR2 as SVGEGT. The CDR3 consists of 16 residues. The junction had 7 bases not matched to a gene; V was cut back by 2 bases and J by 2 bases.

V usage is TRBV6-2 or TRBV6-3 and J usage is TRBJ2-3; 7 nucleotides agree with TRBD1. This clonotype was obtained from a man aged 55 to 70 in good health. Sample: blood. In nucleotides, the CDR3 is TGTGCCAGCAGTTACGGAGACAGGGAAGACACAGATACGCAGTATTTT. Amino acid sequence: CASSYGDREDTDTQYF.